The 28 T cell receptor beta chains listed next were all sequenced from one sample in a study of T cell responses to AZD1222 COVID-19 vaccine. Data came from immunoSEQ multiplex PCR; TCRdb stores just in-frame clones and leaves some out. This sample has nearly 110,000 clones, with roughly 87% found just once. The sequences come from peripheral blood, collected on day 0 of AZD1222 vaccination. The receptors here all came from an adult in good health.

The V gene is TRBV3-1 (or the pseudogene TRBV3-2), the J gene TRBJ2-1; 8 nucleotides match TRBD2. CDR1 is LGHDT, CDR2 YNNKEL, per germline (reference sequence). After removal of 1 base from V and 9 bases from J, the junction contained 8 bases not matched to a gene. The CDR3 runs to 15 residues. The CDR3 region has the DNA TGTGCCAGCAGCCAAGCGGTGACTAGCGAGGGTGAGCAGTTCTTC. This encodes CASSQAVTSEGEQFF.

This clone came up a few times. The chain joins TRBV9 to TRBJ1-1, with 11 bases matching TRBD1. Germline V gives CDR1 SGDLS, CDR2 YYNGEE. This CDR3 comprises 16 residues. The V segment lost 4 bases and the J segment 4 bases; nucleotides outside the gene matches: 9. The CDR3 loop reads CASSPRTGGAGTEAFF. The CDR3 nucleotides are TGTGCCAGCAGCCCCAGGACAGGGGGCGCGGGCACTGAAGCTTTCTTT.

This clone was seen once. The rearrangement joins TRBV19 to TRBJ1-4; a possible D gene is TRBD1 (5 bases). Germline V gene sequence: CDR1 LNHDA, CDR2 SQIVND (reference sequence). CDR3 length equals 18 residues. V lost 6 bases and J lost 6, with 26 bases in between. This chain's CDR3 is CASSLPGTGAGLYEKLFF. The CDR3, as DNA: TGTGCCAGTAGCCTCCCCGGGACCGGAGCAGGCTTATATGAAAAACTGTTTTTT.

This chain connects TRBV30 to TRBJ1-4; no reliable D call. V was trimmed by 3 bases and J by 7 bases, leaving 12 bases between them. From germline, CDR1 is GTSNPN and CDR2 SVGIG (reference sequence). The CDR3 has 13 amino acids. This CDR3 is CAWRRTGSEKLFF. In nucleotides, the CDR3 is TGTGCCTGGAGGAGGACCGGGAGTGAAAAACTGTTTTTT.

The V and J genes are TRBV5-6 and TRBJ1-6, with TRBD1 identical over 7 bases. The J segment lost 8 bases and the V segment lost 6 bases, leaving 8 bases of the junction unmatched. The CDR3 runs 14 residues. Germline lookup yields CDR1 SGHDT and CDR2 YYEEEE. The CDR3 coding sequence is TGTGCCAGCACCCTAAACAGGGGAGATTCACCCCTCCACTTT. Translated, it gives CASTLNRGDSPLHF.

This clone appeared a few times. CDR3 coding DNA: TGTGCTAGTGGTTTGGTGACAGGGGGCAATCAGCCCCAGCATTTT. Residues: CASGLVTGGNQPQHF. J is TRBJ1-5 and V is TRBV12-5; 8 nucleotides line up with TRBD1. This CDR3 contains 15 residues. With V trimmed by 0 bases and J by 2 bases, 0 bases remained unmatched. Germline V gene sequence: CDR1 LGHNT, CDR2 FRNRAP.

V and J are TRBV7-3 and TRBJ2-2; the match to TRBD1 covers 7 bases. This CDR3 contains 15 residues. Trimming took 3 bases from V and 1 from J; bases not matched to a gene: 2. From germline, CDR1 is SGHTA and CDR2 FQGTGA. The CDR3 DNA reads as TGTGCCAGCAGCTTGACAGGGATGAACACCGGGGAGCTGTTTTTT. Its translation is CASSLTGMNTGELFF.

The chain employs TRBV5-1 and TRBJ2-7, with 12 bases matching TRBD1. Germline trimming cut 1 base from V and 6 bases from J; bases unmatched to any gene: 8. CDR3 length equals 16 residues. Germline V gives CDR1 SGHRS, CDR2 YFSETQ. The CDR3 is CASSLFGGTGGGEQYF. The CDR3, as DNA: TGCGCCAGCAGCTTGTTCGGAGGGACAGGGGGCGGCGAGCAGTACTTC. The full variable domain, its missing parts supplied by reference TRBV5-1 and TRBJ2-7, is KAGVTQTPRYLIKTRGQQVTLSCSPISGHRSVSWYQQTPGQGLQFLFEYFSETQRNKGNFPGRFSGRQFSNSRSEMNVSTLELGDSALYLCASSLFGGTGGGEQYFGPGTRLTVT.

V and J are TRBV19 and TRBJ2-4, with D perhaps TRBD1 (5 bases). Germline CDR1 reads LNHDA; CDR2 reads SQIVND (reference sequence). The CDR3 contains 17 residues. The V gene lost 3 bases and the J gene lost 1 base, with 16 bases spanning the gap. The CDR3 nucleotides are TGTGCCAGTAGTATTCGGACACTGGTCGTTGCCAAAAACATTCAGTACTTC. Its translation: CASSIRTLVVAKNIQYF.

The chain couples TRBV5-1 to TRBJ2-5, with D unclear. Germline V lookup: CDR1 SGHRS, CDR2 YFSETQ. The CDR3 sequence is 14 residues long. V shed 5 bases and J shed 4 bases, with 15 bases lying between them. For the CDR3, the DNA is TGCGCCAGCAGGCTCGGAGACCATTCAGAGACCCAGTACTTC. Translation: CASRLGDHSETQYF.

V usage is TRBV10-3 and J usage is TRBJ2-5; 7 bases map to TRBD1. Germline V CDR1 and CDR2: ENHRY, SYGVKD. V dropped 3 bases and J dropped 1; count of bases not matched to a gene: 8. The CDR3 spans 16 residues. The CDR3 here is CAISDRETGAQETQYF. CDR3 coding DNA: TGTGCCATCAGTGACCGAGAAACAGGGGCCCAAGAGACCCAGTACTTC.

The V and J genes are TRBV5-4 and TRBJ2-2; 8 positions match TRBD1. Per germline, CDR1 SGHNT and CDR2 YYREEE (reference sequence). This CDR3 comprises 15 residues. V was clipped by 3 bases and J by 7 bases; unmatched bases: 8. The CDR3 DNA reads TGTGCCAGCAGCTCCCCAGGGGGCGCTGTCGGGGAGCTGTTTTTT. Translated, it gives CASSSPGGAVGELFF.

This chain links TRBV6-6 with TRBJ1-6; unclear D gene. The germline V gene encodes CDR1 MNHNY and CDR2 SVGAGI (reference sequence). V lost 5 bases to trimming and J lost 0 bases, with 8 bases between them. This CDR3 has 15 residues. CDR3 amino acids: CASSTRASYNSPLHF. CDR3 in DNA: TGTGCCAGCAGTACCCGCGCCTCCTATAATTCACCCCTCCACTTT.

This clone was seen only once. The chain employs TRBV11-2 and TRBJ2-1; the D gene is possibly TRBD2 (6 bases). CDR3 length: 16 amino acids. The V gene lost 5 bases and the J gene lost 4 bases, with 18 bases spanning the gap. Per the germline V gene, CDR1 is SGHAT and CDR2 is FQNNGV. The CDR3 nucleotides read TGTGCCAGCAGCGCCACTCTAGCGAGTCTTTACAATGAGCAGTTCTTC. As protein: CASSATLASLYNEQFF. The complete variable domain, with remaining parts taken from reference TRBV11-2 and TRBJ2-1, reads EAGVAQSPRYKIIEKRQSVAFWCNPISGHATLYWYQQILGQGPKLLIQFQNNGVVDDSQLPKDRFSAERLKGVDSTLKIQPAKLEDSAVYLCASSATLASLYNEQFFGPGTRLTVL.

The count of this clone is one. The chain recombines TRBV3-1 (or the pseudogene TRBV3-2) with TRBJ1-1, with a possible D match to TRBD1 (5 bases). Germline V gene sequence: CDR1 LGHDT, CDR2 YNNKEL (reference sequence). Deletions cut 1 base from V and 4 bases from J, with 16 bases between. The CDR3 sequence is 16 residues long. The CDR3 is CASSQARDRLLTEAFF. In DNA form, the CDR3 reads TGTGCCAGCAGCCAAGCACGAGACAGACTCCTCACTGAAGCTTTCTTT.

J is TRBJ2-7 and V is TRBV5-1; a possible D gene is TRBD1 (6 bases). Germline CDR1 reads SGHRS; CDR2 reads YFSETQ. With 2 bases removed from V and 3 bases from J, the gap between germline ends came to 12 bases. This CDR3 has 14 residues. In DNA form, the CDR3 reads TGCGCCAGCAGCTTACGGACAGATAACTACGAGCAGTACTTC. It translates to CASSLRTDNYEQYF.

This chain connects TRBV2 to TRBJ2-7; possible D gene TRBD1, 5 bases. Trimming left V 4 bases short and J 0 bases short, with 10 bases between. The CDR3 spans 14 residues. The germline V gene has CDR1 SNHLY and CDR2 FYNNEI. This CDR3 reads CASSVSGLSYEQYF. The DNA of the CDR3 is TGTGCCAGCAGTGTGTCAGGGCTCTCCTACGAGCAGTACTTC.

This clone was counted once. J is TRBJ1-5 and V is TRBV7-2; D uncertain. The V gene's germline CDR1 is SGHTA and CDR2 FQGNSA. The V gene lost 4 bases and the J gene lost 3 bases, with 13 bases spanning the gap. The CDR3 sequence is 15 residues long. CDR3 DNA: TGTGCCAGCAGCTCCAACCTAAGAGCCAATCAGCCCCAGCATTTT. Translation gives CASSSNLRANQPQHF.

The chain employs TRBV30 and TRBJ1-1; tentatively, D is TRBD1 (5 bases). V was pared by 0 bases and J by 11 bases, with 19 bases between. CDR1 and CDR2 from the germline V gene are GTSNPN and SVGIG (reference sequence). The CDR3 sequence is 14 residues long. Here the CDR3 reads CAWSVRGADGKAFF. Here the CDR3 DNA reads TGTGCCTGGAGTGTACGCGGGGCGGATGGGAAGGCTTTCTTT.

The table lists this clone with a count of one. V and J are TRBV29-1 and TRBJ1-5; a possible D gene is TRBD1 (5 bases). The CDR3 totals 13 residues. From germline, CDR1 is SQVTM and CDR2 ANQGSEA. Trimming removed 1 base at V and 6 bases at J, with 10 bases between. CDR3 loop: CSVEGDPGQPQHF. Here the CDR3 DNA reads TGCAGCGTTGAAGGGGACCCAGGTCAGCCCCAGCATTTT.

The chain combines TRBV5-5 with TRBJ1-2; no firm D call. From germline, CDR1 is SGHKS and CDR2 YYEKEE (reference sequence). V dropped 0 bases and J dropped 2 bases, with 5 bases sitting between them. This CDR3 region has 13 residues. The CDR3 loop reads CASSLGGNYGYTF. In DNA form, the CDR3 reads TGTGCCAGCAGCTTGGGCGGAAACTATGGCTACACCTTC.

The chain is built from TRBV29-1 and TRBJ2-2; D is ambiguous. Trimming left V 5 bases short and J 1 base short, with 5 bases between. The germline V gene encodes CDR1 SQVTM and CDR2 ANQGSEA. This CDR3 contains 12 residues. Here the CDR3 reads CSVPGNTGELFF. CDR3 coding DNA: TGCAGCGTTCCGGGGAACACCGGGGAGCTGTTTTTT.

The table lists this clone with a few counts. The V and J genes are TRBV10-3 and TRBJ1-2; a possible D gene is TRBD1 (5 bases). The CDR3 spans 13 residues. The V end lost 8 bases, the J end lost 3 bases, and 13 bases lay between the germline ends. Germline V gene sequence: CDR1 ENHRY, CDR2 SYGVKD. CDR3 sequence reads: CAISPMGDYGYTF. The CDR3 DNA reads TGTGCCATCTCCCCGATGGGGGACTATGGCTACACCTTC.

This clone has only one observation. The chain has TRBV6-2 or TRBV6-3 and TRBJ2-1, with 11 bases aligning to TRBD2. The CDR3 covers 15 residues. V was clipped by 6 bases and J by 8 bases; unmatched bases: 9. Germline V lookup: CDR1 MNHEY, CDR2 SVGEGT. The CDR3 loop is CASSRTSGSIDEQFF. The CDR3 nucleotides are TGTGCCAGCAGCCGAACTAGCGGGAGTATAGATGAGCAGTTCTTC.

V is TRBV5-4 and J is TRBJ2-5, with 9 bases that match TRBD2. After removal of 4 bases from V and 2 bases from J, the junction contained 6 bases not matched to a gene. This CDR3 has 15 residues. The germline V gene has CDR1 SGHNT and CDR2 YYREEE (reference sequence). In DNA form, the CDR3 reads TGTGCCAGCAGCAAGCTAGCGGGGCCACAAGAGACCCAGTACTTC. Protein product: CASSKLAGPQETQYF.

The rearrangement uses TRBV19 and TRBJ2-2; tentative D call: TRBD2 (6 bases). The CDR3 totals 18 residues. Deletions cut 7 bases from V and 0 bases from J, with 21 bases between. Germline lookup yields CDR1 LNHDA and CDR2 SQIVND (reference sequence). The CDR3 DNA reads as TGTGCCAGTACCTATGGTGGTAGCGGATCCGCGAACACCGGGGAGCTGTTTTTT. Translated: CASTYGGSGSANTGELFF.

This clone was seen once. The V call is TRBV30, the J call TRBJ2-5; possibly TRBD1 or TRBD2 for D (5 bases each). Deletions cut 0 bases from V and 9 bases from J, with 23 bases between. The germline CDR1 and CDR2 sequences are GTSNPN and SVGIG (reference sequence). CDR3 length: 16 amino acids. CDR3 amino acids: CAWSVLGTGPRRPQYF. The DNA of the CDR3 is TGTGCCTGGAGTGTTTTGGGAACAGGCCCAAGGAGGCCCCAGTACTTC.

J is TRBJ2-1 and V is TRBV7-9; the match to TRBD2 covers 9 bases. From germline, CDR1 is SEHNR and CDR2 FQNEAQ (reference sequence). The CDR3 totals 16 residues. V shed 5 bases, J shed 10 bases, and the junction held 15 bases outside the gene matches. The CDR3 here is CASSPPGTSRLEEQFF. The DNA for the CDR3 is TGTGCCAGCAGCCCGCCCGGGACTAGCCGTTTGGAGGAGCAGTTCTTC.